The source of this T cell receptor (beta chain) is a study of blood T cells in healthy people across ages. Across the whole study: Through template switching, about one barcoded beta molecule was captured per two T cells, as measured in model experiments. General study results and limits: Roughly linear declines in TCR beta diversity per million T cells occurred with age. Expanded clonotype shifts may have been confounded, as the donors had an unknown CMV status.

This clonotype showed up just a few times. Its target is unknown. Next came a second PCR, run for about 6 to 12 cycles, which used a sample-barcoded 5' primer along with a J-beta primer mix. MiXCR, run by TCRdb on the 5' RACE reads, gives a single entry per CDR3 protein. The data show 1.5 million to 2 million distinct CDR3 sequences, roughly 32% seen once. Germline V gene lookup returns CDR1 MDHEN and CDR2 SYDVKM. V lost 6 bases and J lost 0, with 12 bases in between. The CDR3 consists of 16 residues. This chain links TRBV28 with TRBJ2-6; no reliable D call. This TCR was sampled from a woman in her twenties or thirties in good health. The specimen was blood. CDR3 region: CASRSIPGSGANVLTF. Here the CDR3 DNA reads TGTGCCAGCAGATCGATTCCGGGCTCTGGGGCCAACGTCCTGACTTTC.